The 11 T cell receptor beta chains below were found in one sample sequenced in a study of T cell clonotyping in hematopoietic cell transplantation. Generated by immunoSEQ multiplex PCR, the TCRdb table keeps only in-frame clones and is missing some. The sample yields roughly 8,000 clones, 81% seen once. Sequenced material: peripheral blood mononuclear cells, taken 180 days after allogeneic stem cell transplant. Every receptor here comes from a female patient aged 50-65 years who had an allogeneic stem cell transplant from an unrelated donor, so the T cells may come from the graft donor. Some clones in this sample may be carry-over from other donors' samples.

The rearrangement joins TRBV6-5 to TRBJ1-5; a possible D gene is TRBD1 (6 bases). Germline V gives CDR1 MNHEY, CDR2 SVGAGI. Trimming cost V 8 bases and J 7 bases, with 21 bases left between them. The CDR3 contains 15 residues. The CDR3 bases are TGTGCCAGCGGCCCCAGGGGACTGTCTCGGCAGCCCCAGCATTTT. Protein product: CASGPRGLSRQPQHF.

This chain links TRBV6-6 with TRBJ1-1; D unclear. The CDR3 extends over 13 amino acids. With 4 bases removed from V and 0 bases from J, the gap between germline ends came to 6 bases. In germline, CDR1 is MNHNY, CDR2 SVGAGI (reference sequence). CDR3 sequence: CASSSHMNTEAFF. CDR3 sequence (DNA): TGTGCCAGCAGTTCGCACATGAACACTGAAGCTTTCTTT.

This chain connects TRBV7-9 to TRBJ1-1, with a tentative D call TRBD1 (6 bases). The CDR3 loop spans 15 amino acids. Germline V gene lookup returns CDR1 SEHNR and CDR2 FQNEAQ (reference sequence). With 5 bases removed from V and 0 bases from J, the gap between germline ends came to 13 bases. The CDR3 nucleotides are TGTGCCAGCAGCGTGATACAGGGTATGAACACTGAAGCTTTCTTT. It encodes CASSVIQGMNTEAFF.

This rearrangement joins TRBV7-9 to TRBJ2-7; a weak D match, TRBD2 (5 bases). Trimming pared 5 bases from V and 4 bases from J, leaving 12 bases between. CDR1 SEHNR and CDR2 FQNEAQ come from the germline V gene (reference sequence). The CDR3 has 13 residues. The CDR3 sequence is CASSPEVWYEQYF. CDR3 DNA: TGTGCCAGCAGCCCGGAGGTCTGGTACGAGCAGTACTTC.

The genes are TRBV5-6 and TRBJ1-5, with 8 bases aligning to TRBD1. The V segment lost 0 bases and the J segment 3 bases; nucleotides outside the gene matches: 5. CDR3 length: 16 residues. Germline loops: CDR1 SGHDT, CDR2 YYEEEE. This chain's CDR3 is CASSLGWQGANQPQHF. In nucleotides, the CDR3 is TGTGCCAGCAGCTTGGGTTGGCAGGGGGCCAATCAGCCCCAGCATTTT.

The rearrangement uses TRBV5-4 and TRBJ1-6; no clear D gene. The CDR3 contains 18 residues. Trimming shortened V by 0 bases and J by 0 bases, and 13 bases separated the two germline ends. The germline V gene has CDR1 SGHNT and CDR2 YYREEE (reference sequence). CDR3 residues: CASSLALAASSYNSPLHF. CDR3 in DNA: TGTGCCAGCAGCTTGGCCTTGGCAGCTAGCTCCTATAATTCACCCCTCCACTTT.

The rearrangement links TRBV5-4 to TRBJ2-3; TRBD2 might be the D (5 bases). The V end was cut by 1 base, the J end by 6 bases, with 12 bases between. The CDR3 has 14 amino acids. From germline, CDR1 is SGHNT and CDR2 YYREEE (reference sequence). CDR3 protein: CASSLRGPWDTQYF. The CDR3 bases are TGTGCCAGCAGCTTGAGAGGGCCGTGGGATACGCAGTATTTT.

This clone has a single count. The rearrangement links TRBV7-9 to TRBJ2-7; the D is unclear. Germline CDR1 SEHNR, CDR2 FQNEAQ (reference sequence). The V and J ends lost 5 bases and 4 bases respectively, with 12 bases between them. This CDR3 is 13 amino acids long. CDR3: CASSIPRAYEQYF. The CDR3 DNA reads TGTGCCAGCAGCATACCACGCGCGTACGAGCAGTACTTC.

The J gene is TRBJ1-2, the V gene TRBV30, with D perhaps matching TRBD1 (5 bases). The CDR3 has 13 amino acids. Germline V lookup: CDR1 GTSNPN, CDR2 SVGIG (reference sequence). Trimming left V 5 bases short and J 2 bases short, with 12 bases between. The CDR3 reads CAWGIRGNYGYTF. The CDR3, as DNA: TGTGCCTGGGGTATTAGGGGAAACTATGGCTACACCTTC.

The V and J genes are TRBV6-6 and TRBJ2-7, with D uncertain. Germline lookup yields CDR1 MNHNY and CDR2 SVGAGI (reference sequence). Trimming removed 1 base from V and 3 bases from J, with 7 bases in between. CDR3 length: 13 residues. Written as DNA, the CDR3 is TGTGCCAGCAGTTACTTAGAAGTCTACGAGCAGTACTTC. The encoded protein is CASSYLEVYEQYF.

About this clone: An end of the junction does not agree with germline; a read error may underlie this. The chain joins TRBV11-3 to TRBJ2-7, with D possibly being TRBD1 or TRBD2 (5 bases each). Germline assignment: CDR1 SGHNT and CDR2 YENEEA. The CDR3 totals 12 residues. CDR3 loop: CASSSGPYEQYF. The CDR3 DNA is TGTGCCAGCAGCTCGGGGCCCTACGAGCAATACTTC.